These T cell receptor beta chains were read from a single sample in a study of T cell changes during pregnancy in multiple sclerosis. Generated by immunoSEQ multiplex PCR, the TCRdb table keeps only in-frame clones and is missing some. Of roughly 30,000 clones listed, about 93% are singletons. Specimen: CD4+ T cells from peripheral blood mononuclear cells, collected in the second trimester of pregnancy. The origin of the receptors is a female donor with multiple sclerosis, enrolled in a pregnancy study. The CDR3 runs from the conserved cysteine through the conserved F or W. D genes are given only for firm matches. Only some rows state a clone size, as once, few, many or a class for expanded clones.

j_call | d_call | clone_size | v_call | cdr3_aa | cdr3_nt
TRBJ2-3 | - | - | TRBV21-1 | CASSKRSAGTSTDTQYF | TGTGCCAGCAGCAAACGATCAGCAGGAACTAGCACAGATACGCAGTATTTT
TRBJ2-1 | - | - | TRBV7-6 | CASSLAGREAYNEQFF | TGTGCCAGCAGCTTAGCCGGGCGGGAAGCGTACAATGAGCAGTTCTTC
TRBJ2-2 | - | once | TRBV5-1 | CASSLTGSFTGELFF | TGCGCCAGCAGCTTGACAGGCTCTTTCACCGGGGAGCTGTTTTTT
TRBJ1-4 | - | - | TRBV4-2 | CASSQSNTGVGEKLFF | TGTGCCAGCAGCCAGAGTAATACGGGGGTAGGTGAAAAACTGTTTTTT
TRBJ1-1 | TRBD1 | - | TRBV18 | CASSQGTGNEAFF | TGTGCCAGCTCACAGGGGACAGGGAACGAAGCTTTCTTT
TRBJ2-1 | - | - | TRBV7-9 | CASSPDYHEQFF | TGTGCCAGCAGCCCCGACTATCATGAGCAGTTCTTC
TRBJ1-3 | TRBD1 | - | TRBV7-9 | CASSQRQGAGNTIYF | TGTGCCAGCAGCCAACGACAGGGAGCTGGAAACACCATATATTTT
TRBJ1-2 | TRBD1 | - | TRBV11-1 | CASSLDGTGDYGYTF | TGTGCCAGCAGCCTTGATGGGACAGGAGACTATGGCTACACCTTC
TRBJ2-2 | TRBD1 | - | TRBV6-5 | CASSYSGTGLAGELFF | TGTGCCAGCAGTTACTCGGGGACAGGGCTGGCCGGGGAGCTGTTTTTT
TRBJ2-7 | TRBD1 | once | TRBV10-1 | CASSSSGTGIYEQYF | TGCGCCAGCAGTTCTTCCGGGACAGGGATCTACGAGCAGTACTTC
TRBJ1-1 | - | - | TRBV5-1 | CASRQGAMNTEAFF | TGCGCCAGCAGACAGGGCGCGATGAACACTGAAGCTTTCTTT
TRBJ1-3 | TRBD1 | - | TRBV7-8 | CASSGRQGATGNTIYF | TGTGCCAGCAGCGGCAGACAGGGGGCAACCGGAAACACCATATATTTT
TRBJ1-1 | TRBD1 | - | TRBV6-1 | CASSRDRVLTEAFF | TGTGCCAGCAGCCGGGACAGGGTTCTCACTGAAGCTTTCTTT
TRBJ2-1 | TRBD2 | - | TRBV5-1 | CASSVTSGSSYNEQFF | TGCGCCAGCAGCGTTACTAGCGGGAGCTCCTACAATGAGCAGTTCTTC
TRBJ1-3 | TRBD1 | - | TRBV28 | CASTRTGGTNTIYF | TGTGCCAGCACCAGGACAGGGGGTACAAACACCATATATTTT
TRBJ2-1 | TRBD1 | - | TRBV4-3 | CASSQPDRGVNEQFF | TGCGCCAGCAGCCAGCCGGACAGGGGGGTGAATGAGCAGTTCTTC
TRBJ1-5 | - | - | TRBV28 | CASSNNRVGQQPQHF | TGTGCCAGCAGTAACAACAGGGTCGGGCAGCAGCCCCAGCATTTT
TRBJ1-5 | TRBD1 | - | TRBV6-5 | CASRRDRGGQPQHF | TGTGCCAGCAGGCGGGACAGGGGAGGTCAGCCCCAGCATTTT
TRBJ2-2 | - | - | TRBV2 | CASFLSATPTGELFF | TGTGCCAGCTTTCTGTCGGCGACTCCGACCGGGGAGCTGTTTTTT
TRBJ2-3 | - | - | TRBV4-2 | CASSQVAGLDTDTQYF | TGTGCCAGCAGCCAAGTGGCTGGACTCGACACAGATACGCAGTATTTT
TRBJ1-2 | TRBD1 | - | TRBV2 | CASSEYRGHGYTF | TGTGCCAGCAGTGAGTACAGGGGGCATGGCTACACCTTC
TRBJ2-7 | - | - | TRBV2 | CASRAVEQYF | TGTGCCAGCAGAGCGGTGGAGCAGTACTTC
TRBJ1-1 | TRBD1 | - | TRBV19 | CASSIPTGANTEAFF | TGTGCCAGTAGTATCCCGACAGGGGCGAACACTGAAGCTTTCTTT